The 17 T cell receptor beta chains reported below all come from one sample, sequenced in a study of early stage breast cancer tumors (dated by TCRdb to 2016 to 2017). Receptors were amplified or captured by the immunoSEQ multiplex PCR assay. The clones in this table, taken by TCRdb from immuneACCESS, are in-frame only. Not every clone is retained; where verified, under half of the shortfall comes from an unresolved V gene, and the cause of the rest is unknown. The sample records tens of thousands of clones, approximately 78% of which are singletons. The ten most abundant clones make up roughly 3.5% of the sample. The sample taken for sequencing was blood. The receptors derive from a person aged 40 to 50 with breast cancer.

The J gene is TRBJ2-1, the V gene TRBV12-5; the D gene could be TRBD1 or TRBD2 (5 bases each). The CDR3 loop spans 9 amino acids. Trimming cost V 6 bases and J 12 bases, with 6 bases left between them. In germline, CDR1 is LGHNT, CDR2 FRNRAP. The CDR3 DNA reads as TGTGCTAGTGGGGGGACGCAGTTCTTC. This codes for CASGGTQFF.

CDR3 in DNA: TGTGCCAGCAGTTTAGGGACAGGCAGCTACAATGAGCAGTTCTTC. It is translated as CASSLGTGSYNEQFF. The chain uses TRBV6-6 and TRBJ2-1; 8 nucleotides align to TRBD1. V dropped 4 bases and J dropped 3; count of bases not matched to a gene: 5. The germline V gene encodes CDR1 MNHNY and CDR2 SVGAGI (reference sequence). The CDR3 extends over 15 amino acids.

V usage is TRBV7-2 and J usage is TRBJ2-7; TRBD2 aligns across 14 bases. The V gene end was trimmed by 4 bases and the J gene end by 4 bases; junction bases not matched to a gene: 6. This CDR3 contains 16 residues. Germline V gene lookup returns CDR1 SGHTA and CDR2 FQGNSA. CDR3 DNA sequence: TGTGCCAGCAGCTCAATGGGACTAGCGGGAGTATACGAGCAGTACTTC. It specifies CASSSMGLAGVYEQYF.

The CDR3: CASSPKGNSNQPQHF. The DNA for the CDR3 is TGTGCCAGCAGTCCGAAGGGTAATAGCAATCAGCCCCAGCATTTT. The genes are TRBV27 and TRBJ1-5, with unresolved D. Between the trimmed V and J ends, which lost 5 bases and 0 bases, there was a span of 11 bases. Germline CDR1 is MNHEY and CDR2 is SMNVEV (reference sequence). The CDR3 contains 15 residues.

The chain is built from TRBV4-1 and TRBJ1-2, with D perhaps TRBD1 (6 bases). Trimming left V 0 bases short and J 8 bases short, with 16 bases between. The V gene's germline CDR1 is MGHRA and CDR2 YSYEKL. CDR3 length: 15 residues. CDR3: CASSQDWGGLGGYTF. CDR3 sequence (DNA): TGCGCCAGCAGCCAAGATTGGGGGGGCCTTGGGGGCTACACCTTC.

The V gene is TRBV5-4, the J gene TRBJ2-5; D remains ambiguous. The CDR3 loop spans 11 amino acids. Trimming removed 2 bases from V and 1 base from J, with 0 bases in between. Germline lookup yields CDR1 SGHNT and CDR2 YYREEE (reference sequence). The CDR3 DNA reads TGTGCCAGCAGCTTCCAAGAGACCCAGTACTTC. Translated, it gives CASSFQETQYF.

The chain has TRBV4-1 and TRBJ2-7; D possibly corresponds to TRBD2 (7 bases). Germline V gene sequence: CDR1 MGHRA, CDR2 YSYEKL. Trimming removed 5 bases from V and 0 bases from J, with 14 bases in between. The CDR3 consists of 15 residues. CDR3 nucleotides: TGCGCCAGCAGCGGCGGGGGCCCCCTCTCCTACGAGCAGTACTTC. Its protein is CASSGGGPLSYEQYF.

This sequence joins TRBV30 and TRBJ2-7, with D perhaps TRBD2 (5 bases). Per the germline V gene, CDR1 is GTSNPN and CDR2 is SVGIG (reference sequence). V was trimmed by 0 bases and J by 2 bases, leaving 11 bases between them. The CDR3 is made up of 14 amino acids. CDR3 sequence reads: CAWSVLGGPYEQYF. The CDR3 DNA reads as TGTGCCTGGAGTGTACTAGGCGGGCCCTACGAGCAGTACTTC.

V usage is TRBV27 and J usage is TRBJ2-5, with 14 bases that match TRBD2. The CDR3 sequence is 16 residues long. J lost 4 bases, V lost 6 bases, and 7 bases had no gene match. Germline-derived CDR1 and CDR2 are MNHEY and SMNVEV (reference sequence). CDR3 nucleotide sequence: TGTGCCAGCAGCCAGGGGACTAGCGGGAGTTCAGAGACCCAGTACTTC. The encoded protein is CASSQGTSGSSETQYF.

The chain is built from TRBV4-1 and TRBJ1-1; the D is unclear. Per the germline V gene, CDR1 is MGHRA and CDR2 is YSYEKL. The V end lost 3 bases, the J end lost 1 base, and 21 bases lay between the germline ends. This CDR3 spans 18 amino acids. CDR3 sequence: CASSQPMKVIDKNTEAFF. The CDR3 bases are TGCGCCAGCAGCCAGCCAATGAAGGTTATCGACAAGAACACTGAAGCTTTCTTT.

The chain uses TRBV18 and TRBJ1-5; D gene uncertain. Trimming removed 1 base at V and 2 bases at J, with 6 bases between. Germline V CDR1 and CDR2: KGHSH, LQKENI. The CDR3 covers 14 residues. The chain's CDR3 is CASSPLSGNQPQHF. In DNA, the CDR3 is TGTGCCAGCTCACCACTCTCTGGCAATCAGCCCCAGCATTTT.

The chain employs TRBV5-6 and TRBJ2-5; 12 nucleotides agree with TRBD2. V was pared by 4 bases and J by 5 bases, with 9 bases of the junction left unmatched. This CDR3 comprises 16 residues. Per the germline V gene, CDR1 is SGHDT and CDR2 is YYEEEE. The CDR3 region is CASSLTSGSGSETQYF. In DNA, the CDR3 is TGTGCCAGCAGCCTGACTAGCGGGAGTGGGTCGGAGACCCAGTACTTC.

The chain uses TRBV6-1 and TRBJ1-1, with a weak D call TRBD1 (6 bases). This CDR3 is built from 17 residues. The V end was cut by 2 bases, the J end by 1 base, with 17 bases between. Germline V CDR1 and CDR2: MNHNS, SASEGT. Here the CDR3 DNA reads TGTGCCAGCAGTGAAACTTCACAGGGTGCTGCGAACACTGAAGCTTTCTTT. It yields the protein CASSETSQGAANTEAFF.

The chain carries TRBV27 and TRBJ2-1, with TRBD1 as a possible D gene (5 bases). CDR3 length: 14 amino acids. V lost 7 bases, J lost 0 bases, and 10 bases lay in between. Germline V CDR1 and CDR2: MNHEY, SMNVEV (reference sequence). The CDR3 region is CASKRQSSYNEQFF. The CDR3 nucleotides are TGTGCCAGCAAACGACAGAGCTCCTACAATGAGCAGTTCTTC.

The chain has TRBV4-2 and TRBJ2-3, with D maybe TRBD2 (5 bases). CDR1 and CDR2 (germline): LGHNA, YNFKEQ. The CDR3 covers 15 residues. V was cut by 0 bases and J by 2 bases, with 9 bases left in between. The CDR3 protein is CASSQDRGATDTQYF. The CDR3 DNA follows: TGTGCCAGCAGCCAAGATCGGGGAGCCACAGATACGCAGTATTTT.

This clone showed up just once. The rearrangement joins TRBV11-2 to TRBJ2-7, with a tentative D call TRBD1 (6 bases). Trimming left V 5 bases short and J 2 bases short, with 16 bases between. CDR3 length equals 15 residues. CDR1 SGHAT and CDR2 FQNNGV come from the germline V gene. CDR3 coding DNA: TGTGCCAGCAGCCCAGGGGCTGTTGTCCCCTACGAGCAGTACTTC. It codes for CASSPGAVVPYEQYF.

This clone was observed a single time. CDR3 loop: CASSLDRGHEQYF. The CDR3 DNA sequence: TGTGCCAGCAGCTTAGATCGCGGACACGAGCAGTACTTC. The chain recombines TRBV11-2 with TRBJ2-7; D is uncertain. This CDR3 has 13 residues. Per the germline V gene, CDR1 is SGHAT and CDR2 is FQNNGV. Trimming took off 0 bases at V and 5 bases at J, with 8 bases between the two ends.